Each of the 15 T cell receptor beta chains below was sequenced from the same sample in a study of T cell changes during pregnancy in multiple sclerosis (dated by TCRdb to between 2018 and 2021). The library was obtained by the immunoSEQ multiplex PCR assay. The source is immuneACCESS, and TCRdb retained only in-frame sequences with V and J called. Part of the clones is not carried over; for the studies checked, unresolved V genes explain less than half of this, and the remainder is unexplained. A total of around 97,000 clones appear in this sample, approximately 90% of them only once. The biggest ten clones account for 0.7% to 0.9% of the sample. The input for sequencing was peripheral blood, taken in the second trimester of pregnancy. These receptors all stem from a female donor in good health, enrolled as a control in a pregnancy study.

This chain joins TRBV9 and TRBJ2-5; 9 positions agree with TRBD2. Germline V gene data show CDR1 as SGDLS and CDR2 as YYNGEE. Losses at the gene ends were 0 bases for V and 2 bases for J; bases not matched to a gene: 2. This CDR3 spans 15 amino acids. DNA for the CDR3: TGTGCCAGCAGCGTAGGCGGGAGGGGTCAAGAGACCCAGTACTTC. Amino acid sequence: CASSVGGRGQETQYF.

The chain recombines TRBV27 with TRBJ2-7, with D unresolved. V lost 5 bases, J lost 4 bases, and 27 bases lay in between. Germline V gene data show CDR1 as MNHEY and CDR2 as SMNVEV (reference sequence). The CDR3 is made up of 18 amino acids. CDR3 DNA: TGTGCCAGCAGTCAGCCCCGGGTTGGCTACCGTCCAGATTACGAGCAGTACTTC. Translation: CASSQPRVGYRPDYEQYF.

A single count supports this clone. CDR3 nucleotides: TGTGCCAGCAGCTTAGACAGGGGGGCAACTAATGAAAAACTGTTTTTT. It is translated as CASSLDRGATNEKLFF. The chain uses TRBV7-9 and TRBJ1-4; 8 bases align to TRBD1. The CDR3 is 16 residues long. Germline lookup yields CDR1 SEHNR and CDR2 FQNEAQ (reference sequence). With 1 base clipped from V and 0 bases from J, the junction kept 1 base outside the gene matches.

The rearrangement links TRBV25-1 to TRBJ1-1; possible D gene TRBD1, 5 bases. Germline V gene data show CDR1 as MGHDK and CDR2 as SYGVNS. The CDR3 length is 16 residues. V lost 1 base, J lost 5 bases, and 17 bases lay in between. CDR3 nucleotide sequence: TGTGCCAGCAGTGAATGGATTACGGGGGGTTGGACTGAAGCTTTCTTT. Its protein product is CASSEWITGGWTEAFF.

A single count supports this clone. CDR3 sequence: CASSPVGTGTEAFF. In DNA form, the CDR3 reads TGCGCCAGCAGCCCCGTAGGGACAGGCACTGAAGCTTTCTTT. The chain links TRBV5-1 to TRBJ1-1, with 8 bases fitting TRBD1. CDR3 length: 14 amino acids. Germline CDR1 SGHRS, CDR2 YFSETQ. The V gene end was trimmed by 4 bases and the J gene end by 4 bases; junction bases not matched to a gene: 6. Using reference TRBV5-1 and TRBJ1-1 for the parts outside the CDR3, the full variable domain is KAGVTQTPRYLIKTRGQQVTLSCSPISGHRSVSWYQQTPGQGLQFLFEYFSETQRNKGNFPGRFSGRQFSNSRSEMNVSTLELGDSALYLCASSPVGTGTEAFFGQGTRLTVV.

V and J are TRBV5-8 and TRBJ1-1, with D possibly TRBD1 on 6 matching bases. Germline CDR1 reads SGHTS; CDR2 reads YDEGEE. The V end was cut by 2 bases, the J end by 3 bases, with 14 bases between. The CDR3 length is 15 residues. CDR3: CASSLNRVKDTEAFF. CDR3 coding DNA: TGTGCCAGCAGCTTAAACAGGGTCAAAGACACTGAAGCTTTCTTT.

The chain links TRBV28 to TRBJ1-1; maybe TRBD1 (6 bases). With 4 bases removed from V and 0 bases from J, the gap between germline ends came to 12 bases. CDR3 size: 15 residues. Germline V gives CDR1 MDHEN, CDR2 SYDVKM. The CDR3 region is CASSSPTGMNTEAFF. CDR3 nucleotides: TGTGCCAGCAGTTCCCCAACAGGGATGAACACTGAAGCTTTCTTT.

The chain combines TRBV28 with TRBJ1-3, with TRBD1 as a possible D gene (5 bases). The CDR3 spans 12 residues. Germline CDR1 is MDHEN and CDR2 is SYDVKM. V lost 6 bases and J 2 bases, leaving 5 bases between the germline ends. The CDR3 DNA follows: TGTGCCAGCAGGGACACTGGAAACACCATATATTTT. Residues: CASRDTGNTIYF.

The chain combines TRBV5-1 with TRBJ2-5, with TRBD2 identical over 12 bases. The CDR3 is 15 residues long. Germline V gene data show CDR1 as SGHRS and CDR2 as YFSETQ. Trimming removed 2 bases from V and 3 bases from J; junction bases left unmatched: 2. CDR3 region: CASSFTSGGKETQYF. DNA of the CDR3: TGCGCCAGCAGCTTTACTAGCGGGGGGAAAGAGACCCAGTACTTC.

V and J are TRBV27 and TRBJ2-1, with D possibly TRBD1 on 6 matching bases. The germline gives CDR1 MNHEY, CDR2 SMNVEV (reference sequence). The CDR3 runs 15 residues. Trimming removed 6 bases at V and 5 bases at J, with 17 bases between. The CDR3 DNA is TGTGCCAGCAGGGGTAGGGGGAAAATTAACAATGAGCAGTTCTTC. It encodes CASRGRGKINNEQFF.

In the case of this clone: The same CDR3 can be traced to other DNA sequences in this sample. This chain uses TRBV12-5 with TRBJ1-2, with TRBD1 matching over 8 bases. The CDR3 totals 16 residues. CDR1 and CDR2 from the germline V gene are LGHNT and FRNRAP. The ends lost 2 bases at V and 4 bases at J; junction bases unmatched: 9. The CDR3 DNA reads as TGTGCTAGTGGTTTGTTCTGGACAGGGCGACGCTATGGCTACACCTTC. Its protein is CASGLFWTGRRYGYTF. The whole variable domain, filled in from reference TRBV12-5 and TRBJ1-2, reads DARVTQTPRHKVTEMGQEVTMRCQPILGHNTVFWYRQTMMQGLELLAYFRNRAPLDDSGMPKDRFSAEMPDATLATLKIQPSEPRDSAVYFCASGLFWTGRRYGYTFGSGTRLTVV.

In its sample, this clone was seen a few times. The CDR3 loop reads CASSRDGDTEAFF. The DNA of the CDR3 is TGTGCCAGCAGCCGCGACGGAGACACTGAAGCTTTCTTT. This sequence joins TRBV9 and TRBJ1-1; D gene uncertain. Germline V CDR1 and CDR2: SGDLS, YYNGEE. The CDR3 runs 13 residues. Trimming removed 4 bases at V and 3 bases at J, with 10 bases between. The whole variable domain, filled in from reference TRBV9 and TRBJ1-1, reads DSGVTQTPKHLITATGQRVTLRCSPRSGDLSVYWYQQSLDQGLQFLIQYYNGEERAKGNILERFSAQQFPDLHSELNLSSLELGDSALYFCASSRDGDTEAFFGQGTRLTVV.

This clone is a singleton in its sample. The V and J genes are TRBV5-4 and TRBJ1-4; D not certain. V gave up 0 bases and J gave up 3 bases, with 9 bases separating them. This CDR3 spans 15 amino acids. Germline V lookup: CDR1 SGHNT, CDR2 YYREEE (reference sequence). The CDR3 loop reads CASSLESGSNEKLFF. The CDR3 nucleotides read TGTGCCAGCAGCTTGGAGTCAGGATCTAATGAAAAACTGTTTTTT.

This clone occurred once. The chain recombines TRBV6-5 with TRBJ2-7, with 7 bases lining up with TRBD2. V was pared by 2 bases and J by 4 bases, with 5 bases of the junction left unmatched. CDR1 MNHEY and CDR2 SVGAGI come from the germline V gene. The CDR3 is 14 residues long. The CDR3 is CASSYGEGGYEQYF. DNA of the CDR3: TGTGCCAGCAGTTACGGGGAGGGTGGGTACGAGCAGTACTTC.

The chain has TRBV27 and TRBJ1-1; D remains ambiguous. Germline assignment: CDR1 MNHEY and CDR2 SMNVEV (reference sequence). CDR3 length: 13 amino acids. V was trimmed by 3 bases and J by 4 bases, leaving 9 bases between them. The CDR3 DNA reads as TGTGCCAGCAGTTTGTGGCAATTCACTGAAGCTTTCTTT. Its protein is CASSLWQFTEAFF.